Listed here are 27 T cell receptor beta chains from one sample, sequenced in a study of T cell responses to AZD1222 COVID-19 vaccine. Sequenced by immunoSEQ multiplex PCR; TCRdb stores in-frame clones only, minus some. The sample lists about 140,000 clones; about 87% were seen once. The sample consisted of peripheral blood, taken on day 0 of AZD1222 vaccination. The receptors come from an adult in good health.

The rearrangement uses TRBV29-1 and TRBJ1-1; no clear D gene. The CDR3 contains 12 residues. V lost 2 bases, J lost 7 bases, and 11 bases lay in between. The germline V gene has CDR1 SQVTM and CDR2 ANQGSEA. Here the CDR3 DNA reads TGCAGCGTTGAATCTAAGGAGCTTGAAGCTTTCTTT. Translated, it gives CSVESKELEAFF.

V gene TRBV28 combines with J gene TRBJ1-2; D unresolved. This CDR3 contains 13 residues. Germline CDR1 MDHEN, CDR2 SYDVKM. V was clipped by 6 bases and J by 4 bases, with 12 bases between them. CDR3 region: CASSQDNPYGYTF. The CDR3 nucleotides read TGTGCCAGCAGCCAAGACAATCCCTATGGCTACACCTTC.

The CDR3 spells CASSKVPTDDYGYTF. The CDR3 region has the DNA TGTGCCAGCAGCAAAGTCCCGACAGACGATTATGGCTACACCTTC. The genes are TRBV21-1 and TRBJ1-2; TRBD1, as called in the table, went unchecked against the DNA. TRBV21-1 is termed a pseudogene. The CDR3 consists of 15 residues.

The rearrangement joins TRBV28 to TRBJ1-2; D gene unclear. V was trimmed by 3 bases and J by 14 bases, leaving 19 bases between them. The CDR3 sequence is 13 residues long. Per germline, CDR1 MDHEN and CDR2 SYDVKM. The CDR3 loop reads CASSFPGIRPLTF. DNA for the CDR3: TGTGCCAGCAGTTTCCCGGGTATACGGCCTCTAACCTTC.

The genes are TRBV19 and TRBJ1-1; D is uncertain. V lost 7 bases and J lost 8, with 11 bases in between. Germline values: CDR1 LNHDA, CDR2 SQIVND (reference sequence). The CDR3 extends over 11 amino acids. The CDR3 is CASNNMAEAFF. The CDR3 bases are TGTGCCAGTAATAACATGGCCGAAGCTTTCTTT.

V and J are TRBV10-3 and TRBJ1-1; no firm D call. CDR1 is ENHRY, CDR2 SYGVKD, per germline. The V gene lost 4 bases and the J gene lost 0 bases, with 12 bases spanning the gap. The CDR3 runs to 15 residues. CDR3 sequence (DNA): TGTGCCATCAGTGGGGCCAACAAGGTGAACACTGAAGCTTTCTTT. This gives the protein CAISGANKVNTEAFF.

This chain joins TRBV28 and TRBJ1-5; D is perhaps TRBD1 (5 bases). Trimming cost V 2 bases and J 3 bases, with 14 bases left between them. Germline V gene data show CDR1 as MDHEN and CDR2 as SYDVKM. The CDR3 consists of 16 residues. Written as DNA, the CDR3 is TGTGCCAGCAGTTTAGGCGTGGGGCTTAACAATCAGCCCCAGCATTTT. It specifies CASSLGVGLNNQPQHF. Full variable domain (outside the CDR3, taken from reference TRBV28 and TRBJ1-5): DVKVTQSSRYLVKRTGEKVFLECVQDMDHENMFWYRQDPGLGLRLIYFSYDVKMKEKGDIPEGYSVSREKKERFSLILESASTNQTSMYLCASSLGVGLNNQPQHFGDGTRLSIL.

The chain recombines TRBV18 with TRBJ1-3; D is unclear. The CDR3 covers 16 residues. Trimming took 0 bases from V and 0 from J, leaving 9 bases between them. Germline values: CDR1 KGHSH, CDR2 LQKENI. CDR3 DNA sequence: TGTGCCAGCTCACCACCGAGCCTCAACTCTGGAAACACCATATATTTT. Translation gives CASSPPSLNSGNTIYF.

The chain couples TRBV7-8 to TRBJ1-4; D is undetermined. Deletions cut 5 bases from V and 8 bases from J, with 12 bases between. The germline CDR1 and CDR2 sequences are SGHVS and FQNEAQ. The CDR3 length is 13 residues. CDR3 sequence: CASSQAIFEKLFF. CDR3 bases: TGTGCCAGCAGCCAGGCAATCTTCGAAAAACTGTTTTTT.

This clone has just one count. The rearrangement links TRBV18 to TRBJ2-2, with 7 bases fitting TRBD2. The V segment lost 4 bases and the J segment 1 base; nucleotides outside the gene matches: 9. Germline V gives CDR1 KGHSH, CDR2 LQKENI. The CDR3 consists of 17 residues. The CDR3 nucleotides read TGTGCCAGCTCACTCCCTATAGCGGGCAAGAACACCGGGGAGCTGTTTTTT. It specifies CASSLPIAGKNTGELFF.

This clone was seen a single time. J is TRBJ2-5 and V is TRBV3-1 (or the pseudogene TRBV3-2), with 8 nucleotides matching TRBD2. This CDR3 has 21 residues. The germline gives CDR1 LGHDT, CDR2 YNNKEL (reference sequence). Unmatched junction bases numbered 23, after V lost 3 bases and J lost 2 bases. CDR3 nucleotides: TGTGCCAGCAGCCAGCTAGGCCGGGGGCGGGAGGTTAGCAGGGGACAAGAGACCCAGTACTTC. Its protein is CASSQLGRGREVSRGQETQYF.

This clone was detected a few times. This chain joins TRBV10-3 and TRBJ2-7, with 8 bases aligning to TRBD1. V was pared by 2 bases and J by 1 base, with 10 bases of the junction left unmatched. This CDR3 contains 17 residues. CDR1 and CDR2 from the germline V gene are ENHRY and SYGVKD. CDR3 sequence (DNA): TGTGCCATCAGTGAGAGAACTGAAGGACAGGGATCCTACGAGCAGTACTTC. Translating it yields CAISERTEGQGSYEQYF.

The chain is built from TRBV6-6 and TRBJ1-2; D unresolved. Trimming left V 3 bases short and J 0 bases short, with 11 bases between. The CDR3 covers 15 residues. CDR1 and CDR2 (germline): MNHNY, SVGAGI (reference sequence). The CDR3 DNA reads TGTGCCAGCAGTTATCCCCAGAGCGCTAACTATGGCTACACCTTC. Its translation is CASSYPQSANYGYTF.

The V and J genes are TRBV6-5 and TRBJ2-7, with D perhaps matching TRBD2 (5 bases). Germline V gene data show CDR1 as MNHEY and CDR2 as SVGAGI. There are 15 residues in the CDR3. The ends were cut back, 6 bases at V and 1 base at J, with 16 bases in the middle. CDR3 DNA: TGTGCCAGCAGCGGACCGGGTGAGGGTTCCTACGAGCAGTACTTC. This gives the protein CASSGPGEGSYEQYF.

The V gene is TRBV5-1, the J gene TRBJ1-1; maybe TRBD1 (6 bases). The CDR3 consists of 14 residues. Trimming left V 0 bases short and J 6 bases short, with 12 bases between. The germline V gene encodes CDR1 SGHRS and CDR2 YFSETQ. CDR3 bases: TGCGCCAGCAGCTTGGCCATGGGGGGCGCTGAAGCTTTCTTT. The encoded protein is CASSLAMGGAEAFF.

The count of this clone is one. This chain links TRBV7-8 with TRBJ1-3; D possibly corresponds to TRBD1 (6 bases). CDR3 size: 18 residues. Trimming stripped 5 bases from V and 4 bases from J, with 24 bases between. Germline CDR1 reads SGHVS; CDR2 reads FQNEAQ. For the CDR3, the DNA is TGTGCCAGCAGCCACGACCGCGGAGGGGGTAAAGCCGGAAACACCATATATTTT. This translates into CASSHDRGGGKAGNTIYF.

The V call is TRBV7-2, the J call TRBJ2-5; 7 nucleotides match TRBD1. CDR1 and CDR2 (germline): SGHTA, FQGNSA. The CDR3 runs 15 residues. V was pared by 3 bases and J by 2 bases, with 6 bases of the junction left unmatched. CDR3 in DNA: TGTGCCAGCAGCTTTGGGGACAGAAGGCAAGAGACCCAGTACTTC. Amino acids: CASSFGDRRQETQYF. Supplemented by reference TRBV7-2 and TRBJ2-5, the full variable domain reads GAGVSQSPSNKVTEKGKDVELRCDPISGHTALYWYRQSLGQGLEFLIYFQGNSAPDKSGLPSDRFSAERTGGSVSTLTIQRTQQEDSAVYLCASSFGDRRQETQYFGPGTRLLVL.

The V gene is TRBV19, the J gene TRBJ2-3; D is ambiguous. The germline gives CDR1 LNHDA, CDR2 SQIVND (reference sequence). The V end lost 9 bases, the J end lost 4 bases, and 8 bases lay between the germline ends. There are 11 residues in the CDR3. CDR3 residues: CASAMADTQYF. CDR3 bases: TGTGCCAGCGCAATGGCAGATACGCAGTATTTT.

The chain uses TRBV12-3 or TRBV12-4 and TRBJ1-1; D is ambiguous. The CDR3 length is 13 residues. V lost 6 bases and J 2 bases, leaving 10 bases between the germline ends. The CDR3 reads CASSRWDNTEAFF. DNA of the CDR3: TGTGCCAGCAGCCGGTGGGATAACACTGAAGCTTTCTTT.

The gene calls are TRBV7-3 and TRBJ1-1; unclear D gene. The germline V gene encodes CDR1 SGHTA and CDR2 FQGTGA. The CDR3 contains 13 residues. V shed 8 bases and J shed 2 bases, with 12 bases lying between them. CDR3 bases: TGTGCCAGCTCGCGTACAGTAAACACTGAAGCTTTCTTT. Translation gives CASSRTVNTEAFF.

This clone was observed a single time. The rearrangement uses TRBV19 and TRBJ2-7, with a weak D call TRBD1 (5 bases). The V end lost 6 bases, the J end lost 4 bases, and 13 bases lay between the germline ends. Germline CDR1 LNHDA, CDR2 SQIVND (reference sequence). The CDR3 is made up of 13 amino acids. The CDR3 region is CASSRRVGYEQYF. The CDR3 DNA is TGTGCCAGTAGCCGCAGGGTCGGGTACGAGCAGTACTTC.

This chain uses TRBV6-6 with TRBJ1-1; unclear D gene. The CDR3 spans 13 residues. Trimming took off 2 bases at V and 2 bases at J, with 6 bases between the two ends. Germline CDR1 and CDR2: MNHNY and SVGAGI (reference sequence). This chain's CDR3 is CASSYEGNTEAFF. The CDR3 region has the DNA TGTGCCAGCAGTTACGAGGGAAACACTGAAGCTTTCTTT.

The rearrangement links TRBV5-6 to TRBJ1-6; weak D call: TRBD1 (5 bases). This CDR3 spans 14 amino acids. Trimming took off 4 bases at V and 7 bases at J, with 12 bases between the two ends. CDR1 and CDR2 (germline): SGHDT, YYEEEE. Here the CDR3 DNA reads TGTGCCAGCAGCGGGGACCCAACAAATTCACCCCTCCACTTT. It specifies CASSGDPTNSPLHF.

The V and J genes are TRBV5-1 and TRBJ1-1; D remains unclear. Germline CDR1 is SGHRS and CDR2 is YFSETQ. The CDR3 length is 13 residues. The V gene lost 0 bases and the J gene lost 3 bases, with 6 bases spanning the gap. The CDR3 DNA follows: TGCGCCAGCAGCTTGGTTTCCGACACTGAAGCTTTCTTT. This translates into CASSLVSDTEAFF.

CDR3 amino acids: CASSEARRSGQPQHF. The CDR3 DNA follows: TGTGCCAGCAGTGAAGCGCGGAGGTCGGGTCAGCCCCAGCATTTT. This chain joins TRBV2 and TRBJ1-5; the D is unclear. Trimming took off 0 bases at V and 6 bases at J, with 12 bases between the two ends. The germline V gene has CDR1 SNHLY and CDR2 FYNNEI. The CDR3 has 15 amino acids.

In nucleotides, the CDR3 is TGTGCCAGCAGCCACGAACACAGGGGGCGCCAAGAGACCCAGTACTTC. Translating it yields CASSHEHRGRQETQYF. This rearrangement joins TRBV7-2 to TRBJ2-5; 9 nucleotides line up with TRBD1. Germline loops: CDR1 SGHTA, CDR2 FQGNSA. This CDR3 contains 16 residues. Trimming took 5 bases from V and 1 from J; bases not matched to a gene: 8.

A note on this clone: Other DNA sequences in this sample translate to the same CDR3. The chain joins TRBV6-4 to TRBJ1-2; the D is unclear. Trimming removed 5 bases from V and 1 base from J, with 11 bases in between. Germline CDR1 and CDR2: MRHNA and SNTAGT. This CDR3 comprises 14 residues. The CDR3 sequence is CASSSTAGNYGYTF. CDR3 nucleotides: TGTGCCAGCAGTAGTACGGCCGGTAACTATGGCTACACCTTC.